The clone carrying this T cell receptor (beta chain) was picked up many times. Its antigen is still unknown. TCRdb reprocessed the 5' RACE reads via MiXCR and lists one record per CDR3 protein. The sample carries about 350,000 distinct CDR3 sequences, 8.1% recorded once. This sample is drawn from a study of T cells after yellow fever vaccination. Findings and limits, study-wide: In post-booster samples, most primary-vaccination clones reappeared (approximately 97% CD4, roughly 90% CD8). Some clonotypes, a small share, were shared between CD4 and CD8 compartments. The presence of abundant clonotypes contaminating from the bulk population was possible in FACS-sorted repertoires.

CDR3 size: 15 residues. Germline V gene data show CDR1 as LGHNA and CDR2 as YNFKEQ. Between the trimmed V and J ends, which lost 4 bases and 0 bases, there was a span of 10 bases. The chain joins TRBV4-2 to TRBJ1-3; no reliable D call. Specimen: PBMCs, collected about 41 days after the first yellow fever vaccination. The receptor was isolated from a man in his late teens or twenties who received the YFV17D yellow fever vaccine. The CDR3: CASSPESASGNTIYF. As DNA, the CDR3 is TGTGCCAGCAGCCCCGAATCGGCCTCTGGAAACACCATATATTTT.